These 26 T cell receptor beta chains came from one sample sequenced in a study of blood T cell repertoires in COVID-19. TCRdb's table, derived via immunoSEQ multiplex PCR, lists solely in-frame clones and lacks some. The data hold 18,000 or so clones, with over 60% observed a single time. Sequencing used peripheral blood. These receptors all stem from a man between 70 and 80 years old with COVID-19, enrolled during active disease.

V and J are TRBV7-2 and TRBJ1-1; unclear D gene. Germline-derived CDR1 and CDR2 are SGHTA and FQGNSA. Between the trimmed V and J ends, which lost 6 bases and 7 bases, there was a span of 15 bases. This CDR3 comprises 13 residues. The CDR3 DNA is TGTGCCAGCAGTCCCTTTAGATTAAATGAAGCTTTCTTT. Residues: CASSPFRLNEAFF. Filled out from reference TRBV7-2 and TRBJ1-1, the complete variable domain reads GAGVSQSPSNKVTEKGKDVELRCDPISGHTALYWYRQSLGQGLEFLIYFQGNSAPDKSGLPSDRFSAERTGGSVSTLTIQRTQQEDSAVYLCASSPFRLNEAFFGQGTRLTVV.

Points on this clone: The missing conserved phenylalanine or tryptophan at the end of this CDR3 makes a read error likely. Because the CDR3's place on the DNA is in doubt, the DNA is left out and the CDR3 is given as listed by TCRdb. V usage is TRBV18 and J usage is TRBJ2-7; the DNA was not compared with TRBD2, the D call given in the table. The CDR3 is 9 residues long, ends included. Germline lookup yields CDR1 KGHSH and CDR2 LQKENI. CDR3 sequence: CASSLTSGE.

The chain's CDR3 is CASSYINRVGYGYTF. CDR3 nucleotide sequence: TGTGCCAGCAGTTACATCAACAGGGTCGGCTATGGCTACACCTTC. V is TRBV6-5 and J is TRBJ1-2; D is perhaps TRBD1 (6 bases). CDR1 MNHEY and CDR2 SVGAGI come from the germline V gene. This CDR3 region has 15 residues. Trimming took 2 bases from V and 4 from J, leaving 14 bases between them.

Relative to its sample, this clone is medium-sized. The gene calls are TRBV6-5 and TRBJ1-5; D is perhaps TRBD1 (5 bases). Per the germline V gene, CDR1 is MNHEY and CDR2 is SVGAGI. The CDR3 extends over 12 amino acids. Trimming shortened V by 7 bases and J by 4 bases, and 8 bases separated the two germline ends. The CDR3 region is CASNRQNQPQHF. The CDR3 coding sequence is TGTGCCAGCAACAGACAGAATCAGCCCCAGCATTTT.

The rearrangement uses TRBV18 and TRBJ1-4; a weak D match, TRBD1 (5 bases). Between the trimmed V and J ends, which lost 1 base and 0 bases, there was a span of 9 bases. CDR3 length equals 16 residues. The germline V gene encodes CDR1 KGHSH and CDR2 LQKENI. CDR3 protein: CASSPRPGPTNEKLFF. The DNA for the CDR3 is TGTGCCAGCTCACCACGCCCAGGGCCAACTAATGAAAAACTGTTTTTT.

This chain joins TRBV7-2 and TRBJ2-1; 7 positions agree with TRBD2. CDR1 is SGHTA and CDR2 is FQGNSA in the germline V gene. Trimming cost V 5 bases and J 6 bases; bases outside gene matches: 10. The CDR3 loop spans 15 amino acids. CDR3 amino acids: CASSQQGGGSNEQFF. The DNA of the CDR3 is TGTGCCAGCAGCCAGCAAGGCGGGGGAAGCAATGAGCAGTTCTTC.

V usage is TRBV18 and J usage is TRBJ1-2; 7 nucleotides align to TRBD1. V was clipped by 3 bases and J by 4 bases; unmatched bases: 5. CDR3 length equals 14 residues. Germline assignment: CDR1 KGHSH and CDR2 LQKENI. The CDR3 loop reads CASSPGTDIYGYTF. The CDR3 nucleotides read TGTGCCAGCTCACCTGGGACAGACATCTATGGCTACACCTTC.

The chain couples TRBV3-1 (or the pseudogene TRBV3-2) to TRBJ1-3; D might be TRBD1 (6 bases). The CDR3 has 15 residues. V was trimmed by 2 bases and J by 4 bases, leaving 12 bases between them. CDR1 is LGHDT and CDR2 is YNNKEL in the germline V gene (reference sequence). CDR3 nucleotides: TGTGCCAGCAGCCAAATGGGGGCTAACGGAAACACCATATATTTT. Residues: CASSQMGANGNTIYF.

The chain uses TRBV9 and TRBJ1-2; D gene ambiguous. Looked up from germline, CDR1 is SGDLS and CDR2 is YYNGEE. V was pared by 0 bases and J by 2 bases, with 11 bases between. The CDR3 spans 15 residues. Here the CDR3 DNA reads TGTGCCAGCAGCGTAGCGGCAGAGGGAAACTATGGCTACACCTTC. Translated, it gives CASSVAAEGNYGYTF. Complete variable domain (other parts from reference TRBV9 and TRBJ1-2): DSGVTQTPKHLITATGQRVTLRCSPRSGDLSVYWYQQSLDQGLQFLIQYYNGEERAKGNILERFSAQQFPDLHSELNLSSLELGDSALYFCASSVAAEGNYGYTFGSGTRLTVV.

CDR3 loop: CASSPEGGGYGYTF. The CDR3 DNA sequence: TGCGCCAGCAGCCCGGAGGGGGGGGGCTATGGCTACACCTTC. The chain has TRBV5-1 and TRBJ1-2; possibly TRBD1 for D (6 bases). V was shortened by 4 bases and J by 4 bases, with 14 bases between the two germline ends. Germline CDR1 SGHRS, CDR2 YFSETQ. The CDR3 runs 14 residues.

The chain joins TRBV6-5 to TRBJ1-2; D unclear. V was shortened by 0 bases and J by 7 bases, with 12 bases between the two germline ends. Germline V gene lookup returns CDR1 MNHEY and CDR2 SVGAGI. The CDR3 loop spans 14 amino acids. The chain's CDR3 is CASSYSIGERGYTF. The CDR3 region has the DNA TGTGCCAGCAGTTACTCCATCGGGGAACGTGGCTACACCTTC.

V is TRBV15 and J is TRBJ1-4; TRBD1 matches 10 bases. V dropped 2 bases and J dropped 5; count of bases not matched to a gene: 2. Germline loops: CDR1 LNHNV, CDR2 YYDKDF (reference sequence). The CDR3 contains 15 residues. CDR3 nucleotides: TGTGCCACCAGCAGACAGGGACAGGGGAATGAAAAACTGTTTTTT. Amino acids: CATSRQGQGNEKLFF.

The CDR3 is CASSEEGPPDTQYF. CDR3 coding DNA: TGTGCCAGCAGTGAAGAGGGCCCCCCCGATACGCAGTATTTT. The chain employs TRBV25-1 and TRBJ2-3, with D perhaps matching TRBD2 (5 bases). Germline V gene lookup returns CDR1 MGHDK and CDR2 SYGVNS. V dropped 2 bases and J dropped 6 bases, with 12 bases sitting between them. The CDR3 loop spans 14 amino acids.

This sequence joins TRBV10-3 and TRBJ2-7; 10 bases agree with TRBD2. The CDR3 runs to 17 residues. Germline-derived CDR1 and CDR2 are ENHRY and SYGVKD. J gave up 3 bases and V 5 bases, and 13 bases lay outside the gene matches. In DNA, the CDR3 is TGTGCCATCAGTTCCCCCCAACTAGCGGGGTTGAGCTACGAGCAGTACTTC. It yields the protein CAISSPQLAGLSYEQYF.

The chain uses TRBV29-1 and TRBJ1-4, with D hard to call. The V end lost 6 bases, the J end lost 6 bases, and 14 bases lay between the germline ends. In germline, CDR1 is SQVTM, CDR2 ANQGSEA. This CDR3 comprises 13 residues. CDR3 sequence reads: CSVGGGSDEKLFF. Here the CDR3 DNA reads TGCAGCGTAGGAGGAGGATCCGATGAAAAACTGTTTTTT.

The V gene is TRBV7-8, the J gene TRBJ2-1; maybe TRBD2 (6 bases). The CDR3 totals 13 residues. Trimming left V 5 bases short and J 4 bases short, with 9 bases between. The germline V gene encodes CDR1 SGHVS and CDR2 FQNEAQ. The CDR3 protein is CASSPLAYNEQFF. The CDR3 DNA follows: TGTGCCAGCAGCCCACTAGCTTACAATGAGCAGTTCTTC.

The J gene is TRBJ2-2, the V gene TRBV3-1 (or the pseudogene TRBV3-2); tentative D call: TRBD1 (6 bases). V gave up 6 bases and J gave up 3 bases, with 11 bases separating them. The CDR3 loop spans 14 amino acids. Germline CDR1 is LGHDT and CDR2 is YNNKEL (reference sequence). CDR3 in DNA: TGTGCCAGCAGATGGGGACAATACACCGGGGAGCTGTTTTTT. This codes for CASRWGQYTGELFF.

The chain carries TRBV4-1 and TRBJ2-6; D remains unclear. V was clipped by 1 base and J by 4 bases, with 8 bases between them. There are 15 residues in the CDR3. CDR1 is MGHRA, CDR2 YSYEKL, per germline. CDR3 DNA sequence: TGCGCCAGCAGCCAAGTCCCAGGCGGGGCCAACGTCCTGACTTTC. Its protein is CASSQVPGGANVLTF.

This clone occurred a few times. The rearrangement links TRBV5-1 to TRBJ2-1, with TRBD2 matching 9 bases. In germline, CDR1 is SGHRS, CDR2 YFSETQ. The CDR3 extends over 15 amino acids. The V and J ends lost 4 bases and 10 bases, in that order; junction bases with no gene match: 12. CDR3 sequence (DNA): TGCGCCAGCAGCATTCTAGCGGGAAAAGTTGGCGAGCAGTTCTTC. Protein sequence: CASSILAGKVGEQFF.

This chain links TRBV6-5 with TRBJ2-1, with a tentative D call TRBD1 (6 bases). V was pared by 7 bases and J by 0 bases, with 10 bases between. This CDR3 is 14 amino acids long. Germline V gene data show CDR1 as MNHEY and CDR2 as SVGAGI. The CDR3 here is CASNTGNSYNEQFF. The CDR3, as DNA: TGTGCCAGCAATACAGGGAACTCCTACAATGAGCAGTTCTTC.

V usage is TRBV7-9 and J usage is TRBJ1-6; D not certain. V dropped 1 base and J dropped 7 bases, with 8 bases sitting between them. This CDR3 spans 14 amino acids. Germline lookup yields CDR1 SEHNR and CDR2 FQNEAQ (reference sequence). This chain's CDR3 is CASSLEFGNSPLHF. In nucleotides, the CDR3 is TGTGCCAGCAGCTTAGAGTTTGGCAATTCACCCCTCCACTTT. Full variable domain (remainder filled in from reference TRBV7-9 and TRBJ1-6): DTGVSQNPRHKITKRGQNVTFRCDPISEHNRLYWYRQTLGQGPEFLTYFQNEAQLEKSRLLSDRFSAERPKGSFSTLEIQRTEQGDSAMYLCASSLEFGNSPLHFGNGTRLTVT.

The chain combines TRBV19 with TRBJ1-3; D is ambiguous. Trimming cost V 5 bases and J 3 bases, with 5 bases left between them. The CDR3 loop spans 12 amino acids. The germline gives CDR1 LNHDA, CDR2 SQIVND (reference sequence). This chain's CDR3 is CASSSNGNTIYF. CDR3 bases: TGTGCCAGTAGTTCTAATGGAAACACCATATATTTT. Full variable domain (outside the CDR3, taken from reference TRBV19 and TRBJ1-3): DGGITQSPKYLFRKEGQNVTLSCEQNLNHDAMYWYRQDPGQGLRLIYYSQIVNDFQKGDIAEGYSVSREKKESFPLTVTSAQKNPTAFYLCASSSNGNTIYFGEGSWLTVV.

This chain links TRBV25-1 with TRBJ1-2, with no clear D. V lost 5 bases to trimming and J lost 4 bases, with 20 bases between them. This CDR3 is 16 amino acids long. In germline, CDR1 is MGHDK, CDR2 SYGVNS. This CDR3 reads CASSSPPGGRGYGYTF. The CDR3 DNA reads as TGTGCCAGCAGTTCCCCCCCGGGAGGGCGGGGCTATGGCTACACCTTC.

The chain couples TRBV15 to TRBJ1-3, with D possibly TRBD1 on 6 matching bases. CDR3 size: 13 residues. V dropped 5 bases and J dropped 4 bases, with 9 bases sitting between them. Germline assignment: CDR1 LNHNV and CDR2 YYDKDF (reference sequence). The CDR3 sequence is CATSPGAGNTIYF. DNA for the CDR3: TGTGCCACCAGCCCAGGGGCGGGAAACACCATATATTTT. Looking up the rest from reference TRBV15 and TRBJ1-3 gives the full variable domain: DAMVIQNPRYQVTQFGKPVTLSCSQTLNHNVMYWYQQKSSQAPKLLFHYYDKDFNNEADTPDNFQSRRPNTSFCFLDIRSPGLGDTAMYLCATSPGAGNTIYFGEGSWLTVV.

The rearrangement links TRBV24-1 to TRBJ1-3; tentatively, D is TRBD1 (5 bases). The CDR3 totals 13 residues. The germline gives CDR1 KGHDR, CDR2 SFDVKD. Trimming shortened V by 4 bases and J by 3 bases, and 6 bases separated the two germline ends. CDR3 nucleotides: TGTGCCACCAGTGACAGGGTTGGAAACACCATATATTTT. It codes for CATSDRVGNTIYF.

CDR3 loop: CASSAGAVGGELFF. The CDR3 DNA follows: TGTGCCAGCTCAGCGGGGGCGGTCGGCGGGGAGCTGTTTTTT. The rearrangement links TRBV7-2 to TRBJ2-2; 8 bases are shared with TRBD2. The CDR3 consists of 14 residues. Germline V CDR1 and CDR2: SGHTA, FQGNSA. After removal of 8 bases from V and 7 bases from J, the junction contained 9 bases not matched to a gene.